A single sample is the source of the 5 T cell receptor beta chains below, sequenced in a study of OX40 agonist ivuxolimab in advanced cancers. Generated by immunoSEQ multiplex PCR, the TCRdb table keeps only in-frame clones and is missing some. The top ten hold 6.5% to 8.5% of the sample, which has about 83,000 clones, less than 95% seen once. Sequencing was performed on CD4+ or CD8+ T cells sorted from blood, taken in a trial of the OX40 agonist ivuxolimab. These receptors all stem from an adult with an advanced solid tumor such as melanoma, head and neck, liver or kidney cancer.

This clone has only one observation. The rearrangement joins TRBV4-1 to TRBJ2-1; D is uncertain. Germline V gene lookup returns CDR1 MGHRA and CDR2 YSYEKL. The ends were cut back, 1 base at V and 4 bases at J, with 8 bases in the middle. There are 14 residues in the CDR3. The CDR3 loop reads CASSQAGHYNEQFF. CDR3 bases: TGCGCCAGCAGCCAAGCCGGTCATTACAATGAGCAGTTCTTC.

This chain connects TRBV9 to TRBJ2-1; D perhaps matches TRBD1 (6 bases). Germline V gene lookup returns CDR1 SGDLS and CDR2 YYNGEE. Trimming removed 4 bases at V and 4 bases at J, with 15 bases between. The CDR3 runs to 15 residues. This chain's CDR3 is CASSLSGDAYNEQFF. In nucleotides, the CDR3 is TGTGCCAGCAGCCTCTCAGGGGACGCTTACAATGAGCAGTTCTTC.

CDR3 residues: CASRRTGTDTQYF. The CDR3 nucleotides read TGTGCCAGCAGACGAACTGGTACAGATACGCAGTATTTT. This rearrangement joins TRBV6-5 to TRBJ2-3; D ambiguous. CDR3 size: 13 residues. Germline V gene sequence: CDR1 MNHEY, CDR2 SVGAGI. V gave up 6 bases and J gave up 3 bases, with 10 bases separating them.

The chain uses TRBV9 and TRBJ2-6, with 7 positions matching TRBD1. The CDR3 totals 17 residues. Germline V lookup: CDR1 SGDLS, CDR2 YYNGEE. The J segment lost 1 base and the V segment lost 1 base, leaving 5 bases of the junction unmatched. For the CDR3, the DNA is TGTGCCAGCAGCGTAATAGGGGGCGCTTCTGGGGCCAACGTCCTGACTTTC. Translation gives CASSVIGGASGANVLTF.

DNA of the CDR3: TGTGCCAGCAGTTTATCTACCGGGGTGGCTGAAAAACTGTTTTTT. Its protein product is CASSLSTGVAEKLFF. The chain uses TRBV27 and TRBJ1-4; D is uncertain. Deletions cut 0 bases from V and 7 bases from J, with 12 bases between. CDR1 is MNHEY and CDR2 is SMNVEV in the germline V gene (reference sequence). The CDR3 is made up of 15 amino acids.